This TCR beta chain was captured by sequencing in a study of blood T cell repertoires in COVID-19 (dated by TCRdb to 2020 to 2022). About the investigation overall: Samples from collaborators originated in the United States, Italy and Spain and spanned both the acute and convalescent phases of COVID-19. The prospective study material was composed of cDNA or gDNA derived from T cells, B-cell-depleted T cells, or PBMCs. Deeply sampled blood TCRbeta repertoires from subjects exposed to, actively infected with, or recovered from COVID-19 were included in the dataset. A freely available public database, intended as a resource for researchers studying the immune response to SARS-CoV-2, is where the repertoires were released. Samples were obtained from the ongoing ImmuneRACE study (first 160 participants) and from over 1,000 subjects provided by 6 global collaborators. The sample metadata nearly always contained a de-identified subject ID, COVID-19 status, age in years and sex. Where available, HLA class I and class II types were taken from metadata supplied by the sample provider and were not determined by assay-based typing. The study at large found these results: The amount of clinical and demographic metadata varied by source and participant and was provided uncurated.

The CDR3, cysteine through phenylalanine, is 15 amino acids long. Only the CDR3 portion is preserved as DNA: 45 bases, with reading frame beginning at the first base. V loses 0 bases of germline sequence and J loses 6 bases, and the interval between the two ends is 12 bases. According to the germline V gene, CDR1 reads KGHSH and CDR2 reads LQKENI. Enrolling through a virtual design, the prospective study's participants ranged in age from roughly 18 to 90 years and lived across roughly 24 United States geographic areas. In the prospective study, participants were assigned to cohorts based on the clinical history participants reported in a screening survey and a study questionnaire. For ImmuneRACE Cohort 3, a participant was defined as recovered based on two consecutive negative NP/OP PCR tests, clearance by a healthcare professional, or resolution of symptoms. Each participant in the prospective study had whole blood, serum and a nasopharyngeal or oropharyngeal swab collected by mobile phlebotomists. Participants in the prospective study had the option to provide additional blood draws and questionnaires over an approximately two-month period. Before DNA extraction, blood samples from the prospective study were shipped at room temperature or frozen.

To note about this clone: Its antigen has not been determined. No base qualities exist here, and no much larger clone lies one base off it.

The immunoSEQ Assay, a bias-controlled multiplex PCR, was used to amplify TCRbeta CDR3 regions from genomic DNA. The study's own analysis went as follows. Within the assay, amplification of reference gene primers was used to estimate how many nucleated cells each sample contained. To quantify the absolute abundance of each unique TCRbeta CDR3 rearrangement, sequence reads were collapsed and filtered. Productive Simpson clonality was computed per sample as the square root of Simpson's diversity index over productive rearrangements. The source is immuneACCESS, and TCRdb retained only in-frame sequences with V and J called. Part of the clones is not carried over; for the studies checked, unresolved V genes explain less than half of this, and the remainder is unexplained. V and J calls and clone size are as listed in that table; D and trimming were resolved from the DNA. The sample yields 150,000 to 200,000 clones; roughly 80% were counted once. Of the sample, roughly 8% is held by the ten largest clones.

The sequence came from a woman aged 45-65 years who had recovered from COVID-19. Rearrangement joined TRBV18 to TRBJ1-5, with no confident D gene call. Source material: PBMCs or T cells enriched from blood (not recorded which). The nucleotide sequence is given as TGTGCCAGCTCACCACCGCTCGGTCGGGGTCAGCCCCAGCATTTT. It translates to CASSPPLGRGQPQHF. With all but the CDR3 taken from the reference TRBV18 and TRBJ1-5 genes, the full variable domain is: NAGVMQNPRHLVRRRGQEARLRCSPMKGHSHVYWYRQLPEEGLKFMVYLQKENIIDESGMPKERFSAEFPKEGPSILRIQQVVRGDSAAYFCASSPPLGRGQPQHFGDGTRLSIL.